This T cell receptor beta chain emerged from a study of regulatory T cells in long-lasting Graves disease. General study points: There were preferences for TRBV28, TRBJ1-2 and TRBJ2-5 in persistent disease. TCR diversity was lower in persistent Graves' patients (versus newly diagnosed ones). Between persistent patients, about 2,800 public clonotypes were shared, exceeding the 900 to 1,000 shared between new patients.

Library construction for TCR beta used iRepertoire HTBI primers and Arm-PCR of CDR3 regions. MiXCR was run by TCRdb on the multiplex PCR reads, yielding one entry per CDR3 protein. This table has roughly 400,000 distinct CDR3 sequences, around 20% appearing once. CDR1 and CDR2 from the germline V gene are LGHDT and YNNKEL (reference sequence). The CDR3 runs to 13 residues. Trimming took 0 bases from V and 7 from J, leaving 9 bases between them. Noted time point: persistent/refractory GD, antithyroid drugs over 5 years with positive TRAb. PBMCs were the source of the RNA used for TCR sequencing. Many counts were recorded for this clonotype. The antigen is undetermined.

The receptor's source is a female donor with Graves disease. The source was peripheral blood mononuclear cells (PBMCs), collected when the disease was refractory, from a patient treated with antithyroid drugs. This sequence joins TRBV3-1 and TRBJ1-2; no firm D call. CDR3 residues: CASSQEGFPGYTF. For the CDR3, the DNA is TGTGCCAGCAGCCAAGAAGGGTTTCCTGGCTACACCTTC. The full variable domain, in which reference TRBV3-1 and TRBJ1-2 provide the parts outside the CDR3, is DTAVSQTPKYLVTQMGNDKSIKCEQNLGHDTMYWYKQDSKKFLKIMFSYNNKELIINETVPNRFSPKSPDKAHLNLHINSLELGDSAVYFCASSQEGFPGYTFGSGTRLTVV.